Below, one T cell receptor (beta chain) is given with its context. Its antigen specificity is not known. No much larger clonotype is one base removed from it; base qualities were not supplied. CDR1 and CDR2 are drawn from the germline V gene: MDHEN, SYDVKM. The CDR3 runs 14 residues from the cysteine to the phenylalanine. Just CDR3 DNA is preserved here, 42 bases in frame from base 1. V lost 5 bases and J lost 0 bases; the stretch between them is 5 bases long. The cohort was made up of about 670 healthy bone marrow donors. At the time of sampling, every cohort member was nominally healthy, though immune exposures that went unrecorded were likely present. The donor was CMV seronegative and belonged to the group of around 400 seronegative cohort members. A peripheral blood sample was collected from each donor, and TCR beta sequencing was performed on peripheral blood mononuclear cells. Genomic DNA extraction from the blood cell samples was performed with the Qiagen DNeasy Blood Extraction Kit.

The data are from a study of cytomegalovirus exposure and HLA in healthy donors (dated by TCRdb to the late 2010s). Turning to the overall study: An earlier analysis of approximately 600 of the donors reported more than 250 Gb of sequence data and 117 million unique TCR beta sequences from 150 million to 200 million T cells. An early release covering 500 to 750 HLA-typed donors comprised roughly 300 gigabases of sequencing data and 85 million to 100 million unique TCR sequences. The study was designed to test whether signatures of past pathogen exposure could be identified by cataloging public T cell receptors. To study patterns of TCR occurrence, a later analysis re-analyzed previously published TCR beta repertoires from 600 to 750 donors and added high-resolution HLA genotyping. The number of typed donors differed by locus: roughly 620-630 for A, B, C, DRB1 and DQB1; approximately 520 for DQA1; around 610 for DPA1; and 450 to 480 for DPB1. Four or five DR-DQ haplotypes were handled as single units for association and clustering because linkage in the cohort was strong. To predict cytomegalovirus infection status, the study brought together high-throughput TCR immunosequencing, statistical association of individual TCRs with disease status, and machine learning. In addition to the first cohort of hundreds of subjects, a separate validation cohort of approximately 120 different subjects was used. HLA typing covered class I and class II loci at four-digit resolution. The T cell repertoires of 666 subjects were profiled by immunosequencing and related to cytomegalovirus serostatus. Every discovery cohort repertoire had been produced on one sequencing platform. In the later analysis, no new phenotypic data were used to find candidate immune exposures; instead, reliance was placed on TCR beta sequences and their occurrence across donors. Donor age, sex, ethnicity and CMV serostatus were compiled alongside the repertoire data. A later genetic analysis used genome-wide SNP genotypes for about 60% of the roughly 700 donors, treating that subset as a discovery cohort. Of the roughly 400 genotyped donors, 65% to 90% were placed in the genetic ancestry cluster associated with self-reported Caucasian donors. An earlier analysis of approximately 500 of the donors applied high-throughput TCR beta sequencing to assess whether each TCR beta V gene segment acted as functional or pseudogenic. Among 300 to 500 genotyped donors of the cohort, an average of roughly 230,000 unique TCR beta nucleotide sequences was sequenced per donor, of which 15% to 20% were non-productive. The study at large found these results: Strong co-occurrence of HLA alleles, especially DR and DQ, made assigning TCR associations to individual alleles difficult. HLA typing was unavailable for some donors at each locus, so association tests used only the typed subset. In this cohort, only TCR beta chains were sequenced, and detectable features were limited by the absence of alpha or paired-chain data. A later analysis found that HLA-associated TCR beta chains were more clonally expanded and had lower generation probabilities than equally common non-associated chains. A total of roughly 160 TCR beta chains were listed by the study as associated with cytomegalovirus. Roughly uniform sequencing depth across donors was assumed in presence/absence analyses, although this assumption may not hold. In an earlier analysis of about 600 of the donors, most TCR beta V segments appeared in productive rearrangements about 90% or about 30% of the time, broadly matching IMGT annotations. Several of the top co-occurrence clusters appeared to be linked to parvovirus B19, influenza, CMV and Epstein-Barr virus, according to a later analysis. In a later analysis, TCR association rates were found to vary across HLA loci, with the most associated TCRs seen for DRB1 alleles and the fewest for HLA-C alleles. A later analysis found that most CMV-associated TCR beta chains appeared HLA-restricted, with HLA associations seemingly driven largely by CMV exposure. Because the 87-base-pair reads could not distinguish some IMGT-functional V segments, including TRBV6-2 and TRBV6-3, those segments were excluded. A few of the identified cytomegalovirus-associated TCR beta chains were confirmed in vitro to be specific for cytomegalovirus antigens. Linkage disequilibrium might explain the correlated functional status among segregating V segments, but an unknown experimental factor could not be excluded. A later analysis associated about 18,000 TCR beta sequences with specific HLA alleles at a false discovery rate of 0.05. The earlier analysis of 587 of the donors excluded over 15 rarely observed V segments, including chromosome 9 orphons, because counts were too low. A further reported finding was that TCR beta sequences accurately predicted the HLA-A and HLA-B alleles for most subjects in the first cohort. In both the original and validation cohorts, the classifier was reported to diagnose cytomegalovirus status with high specificity and sensitivity. In a later genetic analysis, fewer N-insertions in productive TCRs were reported among donors in an Asian-associated ancestry cluster than the approximately 670-donor mean. A cluster of highly shared sequence variants was judged likely to be a technical artifact of the sequencing pipeline. It was suggested by the authors that the approach could potentially be generalized to other disease states and immunological phenotypes. While some public TCRs were present in many individuals, most TCR sequences turned up only very rarely across donors. An association between a missense DCLRE1C variant and V-gene and J-gene trimming of TCR beta chains was found in a later genetic analysis and replicated in an independent cohort. Immune exposure information for the cohort was limited to CMV serostatus.

To prepare the library, the immunoSEQ multiplex PCR assay was applied. The multiplex PCR relied on a mix of 60 forward primers for TCR Vbeta segments and 13 reverse primers for TCR Jbeta segments. A multiplex PCR assay on genomic DNA amplified the CDR3 region of rearranged TCR beta genes. Amplified TCR beta libraries were sequenced as 87-base-pair reads on the Illumina HiSeq System. As for the original processing: A later analysis counted about 80 million unique TCR beta chains across the 600 to 850 repertoires, and 10 million to 11 million of these chains were shared by at least two donors. To remove PCR and sequencing errors, raw reads were error-corrected and collapsed into unique sequences using a nearest-neighbor algorithm that merged closely related sequences. V, D and J gene segments were assigned by aligning CDR3 sequences to IMGT reference sequences. For a sequence to be retained, a match of at least six nucleotides was required to both a V gene segment and a J gene segment. A rearrangement was called productive if the CDR3 had no stop codons and remained in frame with V and J, and every other rearrangement was called non-productive. Following IMGT convention, CDR3 was defined as the stretch from the second conserved V-encoded cysteine up to the conserved J-encoded phenylalanine. In an earlier analysis of more than 550 of the donors, sequences lacking an unambiguous match to a single V gene segment were excluded. An earlier analysis of 500 to 600 of the donors classified V segments as functional when productive rearrangements were above 56.7% and as segregating when the standard deviation between donors was above 5%. A statistical classification framework was developed to diagnose cytomegalovirus status using the catalog of TCR beta chain sequences. V and J gene assignment, in a later analysis, came from comparing TCR nucleotide sequences with IMGT/GENE-DB human TR gene sequences. In a later analysis, CDR3 sequences and most-parsimonious VDJ recombination scenarios were assigned using the TCRdist pipeline. In a later analysis, every TCR beta chain was defined by the combination of its CDR3 amino acid sequence and its V-gene family, and reads without a unique V-gene family were dropped. In a later analysis, around 600 highly shared, low-generation-probability nucleotide sequences were removed to address suspected cross-contamination and a sequencing artifact. In a later analysis, a clonal expansion index for each public chain was calculated from normalized within-repertoire ranks of inferred template counts. In a later analysis, generation probabilities were computed using a VDJ recombination model fitted to out-of-frame rearrangements, and the results were checked against IGoR. Hypergeometric tests were used in a later analysis to score TCR-TCR, TCR-HLA and TCR-CMV co-occurrence, with a repertoire-size bias correction applied to the TCR pairs. False discovery rates were estimated in a later analysis by permuting HLA or CMV assignments 20 times. In a later analysis, co-occurring TCRs were grouped using DBSCAN, and TCRdist sequence similarity was added for clustering within HLA-allele-positive subsets. For co-occurrence clustering, repertoires with fewer than 30,000 or more than 120,000 public chains were excluded, along with a handful of repertoires with anomalous nucleotide sharing. TCRdb provides this immuneACCESS table in a form limited to in-frame rearrangements. Some clones are lacking; in checked studies, under half of them reflect an unresolved V gene, and why the rest are absent is not known. The D gene and trimming were derived from the DNA, and the V and J assignments and clone size from that table. The table for this sample lists under 200,000 clones; about 78% of them were counted only once. Together, the top ten hold approximately 2.5% of the sample.

Source material: PBMCs. This TCR was sampled from a man aged 55 to 70 in good health and CMV-seronegative. Recombination connected TRBV28 to TRBJ2-6; no D gene can be assigned with confidence. The DNA is TGTGCCAGCAGTGGGCTCTCTGGGGCCAACGTCCTGACTTTC. This yields the protein CASSGLSGANVLTF.